Following are 9 T cell receptor beta chains from one sample sequenced in a study of early T cells in non-severe SARS-CoV-2 infection. TCRdb re-analysed the 5' RACE reads in MiXCR, keeping a single row per CDR3 protein. The sample has about 49,000 distinct CDR3 sequences, less than 15% seen once. The specimen comprised whole blood, sampled at baseline. These receptors were obtained from an adult who was a healthcare worker with PCR-confirmed SARS-CoV-2 infection or an uninfected control (not recorded which).

V and J are TRBV7-2 and TRBJ1-4; D remains unclear. CDR1 is SGHTA and CDR2 is FQGNSA in the germline V gene. V was pared by 1 base and J by 8 bases, with 8 bases between. The CDR3 has 13 amino acids. This CDR3 reads CASSLVEGEKLFF. In nucleotides, the CDR3 is TGTGCCAGCAGCTTAGTGGAAGGCGAAAAACTGTTTTTT.

This clonotype was seen repeatedly, ten times or more. The gene calls are TRBV9 and TRBJ2-5, with D possibly being TRBD2 (5 bases). The CDR3 sequence is 16 residues long. Germline assignment: CDR1 SGDLS and CDR2 YYNGEE. V was shortened by 0 bases and J by 5 bases, with 17 bases between the two germline ends. The CDR3 loop reads CASSVGIRSGGETQYF. The CDR3 nucleotides read TGTGCCAGCAGCGTAGGAATCAGAAGCGGTGGGGAGACCCAGTACTTC.

There are a few counts of this clonotype. The V call is TRBV7-8, the J call TRBJ2-5; 15 bases align to TRBD2. This CDR3 contains 21 residues. The V gene's germline CDR1 is SGHVS and CDR2 FQNEAQ. Trimming at V came to 1 base and at J to 4 bases, leaving 16 bases not matched to a gene. The CDR3 reads CASSLGGGTRGTSGRPETQYF. In DNA, the CDR3 is TGTGCCAGCAGCTTAGGTGGGGGGACCCGCGGGACTAGCGGGAGGCCAGAGACCCAGTACTTC.

The genes are TRBV20-1 and TRBJ1-1; the match to TRBD1 covers 7 bases. V was clipped by 3 bases and J by 0 bases; unmatched bases: 10. Germline V gene lookup returns CDR1 DFQATT and CDR2 SNEGSKA (reference sequence). The CDR3 length is 16 residues. The DNA of the CDR3 is TGCAGTGCTAGTCTGGCCAGGGGGTCCATGAACACTGAAGCTTTCTTT. The encoded protein is CSASLARGSMNTEAFF.

In this sample, this clonotype turned up many times. The rearrangement joins TRBV29-1 to TRBJ1-5, with TRBD1 as a possible D gene (5 bases). CDR1 and CDR2 (germline): SQVTM, ANQGSEA. Between the trimmed V and J ends, which lost 0 bases and 6 bases, there was a span of 12 bases. The CDR3 totals 14 residues. The CDR3 bases are TGCAGCGTTGAAGAGGGGCGAGGGGCTCAGCCCCAGCATTTT. Translated, it gives CSVEEGRGAQPQHF.

This clonotype was detected only a few times. V and J are TRBV7-9 and TRBJ1-1; 10 bases map to TRBD1. V dropped 7 bases and J dropped 2; count of bases not matched to a gene: 1. The CDR3 contains 13 residues. Germline CDR1 reads SEHNR; CDR2 reads FQNEAQ (reference sequence). The CDR3 loop is CASMTGGNTEAFF. As DNA, the CDR3 is TGTGCCAGCATGACAGGGGGCAACACTGAAGCTTTCTTT.

This clonotype was seen many times. V is TRBV4-3 and J is TRBJ1-2; the D gene is possibly TRBD1 (5 bases). Germline lookup yields CDR1 LGHNA and CDR2 YSLEER. V lost 5 bases to trimming and J lost 6 bases, with 13 bases between them. This CDR3 is built from 13 residues. The CDR3 region is CASSSPGGDGYTF. The DNA of the CDR3 is TGCGCCAGCAGCTCCCCCGGGGGGGATGGCTACACCTTC.

Ten or more counts support this clonotype. The chain recombines TRBV19 with TRBJ2-3; 10 bases match TRBD2. CDR1 LNHDA and CDR2 SQIVND come from the germline V gene (reference sequence). The CDR3 runs to 16 residues. The trim removed 1 base at V and 6 bases at J, leaving 7 bases unmatched. The CDR3 region has the DNA TGTGCCAGTAGTATAGGACTAGCGGGTTTAACGGATACGCAGTATTTT. The encoded protein is CASSIGLAGLTDTQYF.

The genes are TRBV5-4 and TRBJ1-2; D possibly corresponds to TRBD1 (6 bases). This CDR3 comprises 15 residues. Germline loops: CDR1 SGHNT, CDR2 YYREEE (reference sequence). The V gene lost 4 bases and the J gene lost 2 bases, with 15 bases spanning the gap. The DNA of the CDR3 is TGTGCCAGCAGCGCGGAGGGGGGCGGAAACTATGGCTACACCTTC. Translation: CASSAEGGGNYGYTF.